Listed below are T cell receptor beta chains from one sample, sequenced in a study of OX40 agonist ivuxolimab in advanced cancers. The assay was immunoSEQ multiplex PCR, and TCRdb's table has in-frame clones only and misses some. The table has 55,000 to 60,000 clones, around 90% seen once. Sequenced material: CD4+ or CD8+ T cells sorted from blood, taken in a trial of the OX40 agonist ivuxolimab. These receptors all come from an adult with an advanced solid tumor such as melanoma, head and neck, liver or kidney cancer. The CDR3 runs from the conserved cysteine through the conserved F or W. A D gene is named only where the DNA matches it firmly. Some rows mark clone size as missing; the rest say once, few, many or name a class of expanded clone.

J	V	D	size	CDR3	DNA
TRBJ1-1	TRBV21-1	NA	NA	CASSKPLGREAFF	TGTGCCAGCAGCAAACCTTTGGGGAGAGAAGCTTTCTTT
TRBJ2-7	TRBV4-1	TRBD2	NA	CASSRGLAGAYEQYF	TGCGCCAGCAGCCGGGGACTAGCGGGGGCCTACGAGCAGTACTTC
TRBJ2-7	TRBV30	NA	NA	CAWSQYSYEQYF	TGTGCCTGGAGCCAGTACTCCTACGAGCAGTACTTC
TRBJ2-3	TRBV2	TRBD1	NA	CASSRDSSTDTQYF	TGTGCCAGCAGCCGGGACAGTAGCACAGATACGCAGTATTTT
TRBJ1-5	TRBV4-2	NA	few	CASRPGGASNQPQHF	TGTGCCAGCAGACCCGGTGGGGCGAGCAATCAGCCCCAGCATTTT
TRBJ1-1	TRBV29-1	NA	NA	CSVQEGWTEAFF	TGCAGCGTTCAGGAGGGGTGGACTGAAGCTTTCTTT
TRBJ1-4	TRBV28	NA	NA	CASGSGGLDNEKLFF	TGTGCCAGCGGATCGGGAGGCCTGGATAATGAAAAACTGTTTTTT
TRBJ1-4	TRBV19	TRBD1	once	CASSLQGAIGTNEKLFF	TGTGCCAGTAGCTTACAGGGGGCGATCGGAACTAATGAAAAACTGTTTTTT
TRBJ2-1	TRBV9	TRBD2	NA	CASSPHGGRLEQFF	TGTGCCAGCAGCCCTCATGGCGGGAGGCTTGAGCAGTTCTTC
TRBJ2-7	TRBV7-2	TRBD2	NA	CASSLAGGPNYEQYF	TGTGCCAGCAGCTTAGCGGGAGGGCCAAACTACGAGCAGTACTTC
TRBJ1-1	TRBV7-9	TRBD1	NA	CASSPRTGQRTEAFF	TGTGCCAGCAGCCCCCGGACAGGGCAACGGACTGAAGCTTTCTTT
TRBJ2-1	TRBV27	NA	NA	CASTSGTSSGEQFF	TGTGCCAGCACCTCCGGGACAAGCAGCGGTGAGCAGTTCTTC
TRBJ2-1	TRBV5-1	NA	NA	CASRLQGGDEQFF	TGCGCCAGCAGGCTGCAGGGTGGGGATGAGCAGTTCTTC
TRBJ1-4	TRBV5-1	NA	once	CASSEERSNEKLFF	TGCGCCAGCTCCGAGGAACGGAGTAATGAAAAACTGTTTTTT
TRBJ2-7	TRBV5-4	NA	NA	CASSLGRSSYEQYF	TGTGCCAGCAGCTTAGGACGGAGCTCCTACGAGCAGTACTTC
TRBJ2-1	TRBV11-2	TRBD2	NA	CASSSWTSGRRDSYNEQFF	TGTGCCAGCAGCTCCTGGACTAGCGGGAGACGAGATTCTTACAATGAGCAGTTCTTC
TRBJ2-1	TRBV19	NA	NA	CASSTASYNEQFF	TGTGCCAGTAGTACCGCCTCCTACAATGAGCAGTTCTTC
TRBJ1-4	TRBV7-9	TRBD1	NA	CASSLGTDNEKLFF	TGTGCCAGCAGCTTGGGGACAGATAATGAAAAACTGTTTTTT
TRBJ1-1	TRBV5-4	TRBD1	few	CASSQRDRGGTEAFF	TGTGCCAGCAGCCAGAGGGACAGGGGTGGCACTGAAGCTTTCTTT
TRBJ2-3	TRBV6-5	NA	NA	CASSSSSGDTQYF	TGTGCCAGCAGTTCATCGAGCGGGGATACGCAGTATTTT
TRBJ2-1	TRBV28	NA	medium-sized	CASLADLSGEQFF	TGTGCCAGCCTAGCAGACCTTTCCGGTGAGCAGTTCTTC
TRBJ2-2	TRBV27	TRBD2	once	CASRQLAGDFSNTGELFF	TGTGCCAGCAGACAACTAGCGGGAGACTTCTCGAACACCGGGGAGCTGTTTTTT
TRBJ2-5	TRBV5-1	NA	NA	CASSLAGRAEETQYF	TGCGCCAGCAGCTTGGCCGGCAGGGCAGAAGAGACCCAGTACTTC
TRBJ1-1	TRBV6-1	NA	NA	CASSELGDTEAFF	TGTGCCAGCAGTGAACTCGGAGACACTGAAGCTTTCTTT
TRBJ2-7	TRBV27	TRBD1	NA	CASSLGSGQGYEQYF	TGTGCCAGCAGTTTAGGGTCGGGACAGGGCTACGAGCAGTACTTC
TRBJ1-5	TRBV19	NA	NA	CASSSLHDKRLQPQHF	TGTGCCAGTAGTTCCTTACATGATAAGAGACTTCAGCCCCAGCATTTT
TRBJ2-1	TRBV18	NA	NA	CASSPQSADLSYNEQFF	TGTGCCAGCTCACCTCAAAGTGCGGACCTCTCCTACAATGAGCAGTTCTTC
TRBJ1-2	TRBV6-5	NA	NA	CASSYDRIYGYTF	TGTGCCAGCAGTTACGACAGGATCTATGGCTACACCTTC
TRBJ2-7	TRBV30	NA	NA	CAWMAGGSYEQYF	TGTGCCTGGATGGCGGGTGGGAGCTACGAGCAGTACTTC
TRBJ1-1	TRBV6-6	NA	NA	CASRRDGAEAFF	TGTGCCAGCAGACGCGATGGGGCTGAAGCTTTCTTT
TRBJ1-1	TRBV11-3	NA	NA	CASSLGENTEAFF	TGTGCCAGCAGCTTAGGCGAGAACACTGAAGCTTTCTTT
TRBJ1-5	TRBV12-5	NA	NA	CASGSEGGRGNQPQHF	TGTGCTAGTGGTTCGGAGGGGGGTAGGGGCAATCAGCCCCAGCATTTT
TRBJ2-7	TRBV19	TRBD1	NA	CASDNRGRGEQYF	TGTGCCAGTGACAACAGGGGGCGAGGCGAGCAGTACTTC
TRBJ2-2	TRBV13	TRBD1	NA	CASSLQGAGGELFF	TGTGCCAGCAGCTTACAGGGGGCCGGCGGGGAGCTGTTTTTT
TRBJ2-3	TRBV4-1	TRBD1	NA	CASSQMDRFSTDTQYF	TGCGCCAGCAGCCAAATGGACAGGTTTAGCACAGATACGCAGTATTTT
TRBJ1-1	TRBV4-1	TRBD1	NA	CASSPLVAGGVNTEAFF	TGCGCCAGCAGCCCTTTGGTAGCAGGGGGCGTGAACACTGAAGCTTTCTTT
TRBJ2-5	TRBV7-8	TRBD2	NA	CASSLAALAGVTQYF	TGTGCCAGCAGCTTAGCAGCCCTAGCGGGAGTGACCCAGTACTTC
TRBJ2-5	TRBV5-4	TRBD1	NA	CASSLAAGGNSKVTQYF	TGTGCCAGCAGTTTGGCCGCAGGGGGTAACAGTAAGGTGACCCAGTACTTC
TRBJ2-1	TRBV28	NA	NA	CASSPPQGPGNEQFF	TGTGCCAGCAGTCCTCCTCAGGGGCCAGGAAATGAGCAGTTCTTC
TRBJ1-5	TRBV28	NA	NA	CASRSGQTNQPQHF	TGTGCCAGCAGGAGCGGACAGACCAATCAGCCCCAGCATTTT
TRBJ2-5	TRBV18	NA	NA	CASSPSIQETQYF	TGTGCCAGCTCACCAAGTATTCAAGAGACCCAGTACTTC
TRBJ2-1	TRBV11-2	TRBD2	once	CASSLTSGSNEQFF	TGTGCCAGCAGCTTAACTAGCGGGAGTAATGAGCAGTTCTTC
TRBJ2-1	TRBV15	NA	NA	CATSSPGNEQFF	TGTGCCACCAGCAGTCCCGGGAATGAGCAGTTCTTC
TRBJ2-1	TRBV10-3	NA	NA	CAAGDYYNEQFF	TGTGCCGCAGGGGACTACTACAATGAGCAGTTCTTC
TRBJ1-2	TRBV9	TRBD1	NA	CASSGLQGGNYGYTF	TGTGCCAGCAGCGGATTACAGGGGGGCAACTATGGCTACACCTTC
TRBJ1-2	TRBV28	NA	NA	CASSLLGTDYGYTF	TGTGCCAGCAGCCTACTTGGGACGGACTATGGCTACACCTTC
TRBJ1-2	TRBV27	TRBD1	NA	CASSRTGQGYGYTF	TGTGCCAGCAGTCGTACCGGACAGGGGTATGGCTACACCTTC
TRBJ1-5	TRBV6-1	NA	NA	CASRDGPGGQPQHF	TGTGCCAGCAGGGACGGACCGGGGGGACAGCCCCAGCATTTT
TRBJ1-4	TRBV5-5	NA	NA	CASSLLMQDSFFATNEKLFF	TGTGCCAGCAGCTTGCTAATGCAGGACAGCTTCTTTGCAACTAATGAAAAACTGTTTTTT
TRBJ2-3	TRBV19	TRBD1	NA	CASSIVGRGFTDTQYF	TGTGCCAGTAGTATCGTGGGCAGGGGGTTTACAGATACGCAGTATTTT
TRBJ2-2	TRBV14	TRBD2	NA	CASSRQAGGWELFF	TGTGCCAGCAGCCGGCAGGCGGGAGGCTGGGAGCTGTTTTTT
TRBJ1-2	TRBV6-6	NA	NA	CASAVMGAYGYTF	TGTGCCAGCGCAGTGATGGGGGCCTATGGCTACACCTTC
TRBJ2-2	TRBV28	NA	once	CASSLWNSGPTGELFF	TGTGCCAGCAGTTTATGGAACAGCGGACCCACCGGGGAGCTGTTTTTT
TRBJ1-1	TRBV11-2	NA	NA	CASSLEQDTEAFF	TGTGCCAGCAGCTTAGAACAGGACACTGAAGCTTTCTTT